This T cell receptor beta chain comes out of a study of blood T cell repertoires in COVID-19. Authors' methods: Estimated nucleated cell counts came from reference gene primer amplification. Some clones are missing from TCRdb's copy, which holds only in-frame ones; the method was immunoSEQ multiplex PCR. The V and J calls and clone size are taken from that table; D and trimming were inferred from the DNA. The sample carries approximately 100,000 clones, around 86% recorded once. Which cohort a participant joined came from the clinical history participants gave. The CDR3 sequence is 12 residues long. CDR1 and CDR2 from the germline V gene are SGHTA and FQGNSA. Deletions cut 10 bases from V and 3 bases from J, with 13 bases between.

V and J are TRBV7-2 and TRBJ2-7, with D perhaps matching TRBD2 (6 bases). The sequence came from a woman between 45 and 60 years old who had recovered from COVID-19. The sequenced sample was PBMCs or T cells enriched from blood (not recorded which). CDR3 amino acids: CATEGGGYEQYF. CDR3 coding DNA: TGTGCCACCGAGGGAGGAGGCTACGAGCAGTACTTC.